This TCR beta chain was recorded in a study of T cell responses to AZD1222 COVID-19 vaccine. Study background: Second doses at about 4 or about 12 weeks were pooled. General observations from the study: Clonal diversity was possibly underestimated, and the donors were mostly white British, with more females.

This clone occurred a few times. Its antigen remains unidentified. Some clones are missing from TCRdb's copy, which holds only in-frame ones; the method was immunoSEQ multiplex PCR. The sample holds approximately 150,000 clones; roughly 92% are singletons and the top ten take 1.5% to 2%. Trimming removed 0 bases at V and 10 bases at J, with 12 bases between. Germline CDR1 and CDR2: SGHAT and FQNNGV. This CDR3 is built from 13 residues. The chain links TRBV11-2 to TRBJ1-1; D ambiguous. The sequence was collected from an adult in good health. Sample: peripheral blood, taken on day 0 of AZD1222 vaccination. The CDR3 loop is CASSLDPLGGAFF. The CDR3 bases are TGTGCCAGCAGCTTAGACCCTCTGGGAGGAGCTTTCTTT.